What follows are 8 T cell receptor beta chains derived from one specimen sequenced in a study of cytomegalovirus exposure and HLA in healthy donors. Primers included in the PCR were 60 Vbeta and 13 Jbeta primers. Clones were read by immunoSEQ multiplex PCR, and TCRdb kept only the in-frame ones, dropping some. This table has approximately 100,000 clones, 70% to 80% appearing once. Source material: PBMCs. Receptors were obtained from a man over 45 in good health and CMV-seropositive.

The chain joins TRBV7-8 to TRBJ2-7, with D possibly being TRBD2 (5 bases). CDR3 length: 14 residues. CDR1 and CDR2 from the germline V gene are SGHVS and FQNEAQ. With 0 bases removed from V and 5 bases from J, the gap between germline ends came to 11 bases. CDR3 in amino acids: CASSLAGSWNEQYF. In nucleotides, the CDR3 is TGTGCCAGCAGCTTAGCAGGGAGTTGGAACGAGCAGTACTTC.

The chain joins TRBV9 to TRBJ2-1; the D gene is possibly TRBD1 (8 bases). Trimming left V 2 bases short and J 3 bases short, with 18 bases between. Germline V gives CDR1 SGDLS, CDR2 YYNGEE. The CDR3 contains 17 residues. The CDR3 protein is CASSVSGGTGRYNEQFF. The CDR3 coding sequence is TGTGCCAGCAGCGTCTCCGGGGGGACAGGACGCTACAATGAGCAGTTCTTC.

The chain employs TRBV15 and TRBJ2-3; 7 bases line up with TRBD2. The V and J ends lost 5 bases and 0 bases, in that order; junction bases with no gene match: 5. CDR3 size: 15 residues. Germline V gene sequence: CDR1 LNHNV, CDR2 YYDKDF (reference sequence). CDR3 residues: CATSWGGLSTDTQYF. For the CDR3, the DNA is TGTGCCACCAGCTGGGGAGGGCTTAGCACAGATACGCAGTATTTT. Full variable domain (outside the CDR3, taken from reference TRBV15 and TRBJ2-3): DAMVIQNPRYQVTQFGKPVTLSCSQTLNHNVMYWYQQKSSQAPKLLFHYYDKDFNNEADTPDNFQSRRPNTSFCFLDIRSPGLGDTAMYLCATSWGGLSTDTQYFGPGTRLTVL.

The V and J genes are TRBV27 and TRBJ2-5; a possible D gene is TRBD1 (6 bases). CDR1 and CDR2 (germline): MNHEY, SMNVEV (reference sequence). V was cut by 6 bases and J by 3 bases, with 11 bases left in between. The length of the CDR3 is 13 residues. In nucleotides, the CDR3 is TGTGCCAGCAGACAGGGACGTGAAGAGACCCAGTACTTC. This codes for CASRQGREETQYF.

The rearrangement joins TRBV5-1 to TRBJ2-7, with 7 bases matching TRBD2. Germline CDR1 SGHRS, CDR2 YFSETQ. The J segment lost 3 bases and the V segment lost 0 bases, leaving 3 bases of the junction unmatched. The CDR3 has 14 amino acids. CDR3 amino acids: CASSLAGGNYEQYF. DNA for the CDR3: TGCGCCAGCAGCTTGGCGGGAGGAAACTACGAGCAGTACTTC. Using reference TRBV5-1 and TRBJ2-7 for the parts outside the CDR3, the full variable domain is KAGVTQTPRYLIKTRGQQVTLSCSPISGHRSVSWYQQTPGQGLQFLFEYFSETQRNKGNFPGRFSGRQFSNSRSEMNVSTLELGDSALYLCASSLAGGNYEQYFGPGTRLTVT.

In its sample, this clone was seen once. This chain joins TRBV5-1 and TRBJ2-4, with 7 nucleotides matching TRBD1. V dropped 4 bases and J dropped 5; count of bases not matched to a gene: 6. The germline V gene encodes CDR1 SGHRS and CDR2 YFSETQ. There are 14 residues in the CDR3. CDR3: CASSGGQLQNIQYF. CDR3 DNA: TGCGCCAGCAGCGGGGGACAGCTCCAAAACATTCAGTACTTC.

The chain recombines TRBV19 with TRBJ2-5; D may be TRBD2 (5 bases). Germline values: CDR1 LNHDA, CDR2 SQIVND (reference sequence). The CDR3 contains 13 residues. The ends were cut back, 5 bases at V and 5 bases at J, with 12 bases in the middle. The CDR3 coding sequence is TGTGCCAGTAGTTTCCCCGCGGGTGAGACCCAGTACTTC. Translating it yields CASSFPAGETQYF.

This clone was counted a few times. The chain joins TRBV19 to TRBJ1-1; D is ambiguous. The germline V gene has CDR1 LNHDA and CDR2 SQIVND (reference sequence). V gave up 3 bases and J gave up 6 bases, with 11 bases separating them. There are 13 residues in the CDR3. Here the CDR3 DNA reads TGTGCCAGTAGTATTCGCGTAACGGCTGAAGCTTTCTTT. Amino acids: CASSIRVTAEAFF.